This passage covers 3 T cell receptor beta chains from one sample sequenced in a study of human T cells and chemical hapten exposure. Each CDR3 protein gets one entry after TCRdb re-called the 5' RACE reads with MiXCR. The table includes tens of thousands of distinct CDR3 sequences, about 8% detected once. Unfractionated whole blood was the source of the extracted total RNA. These receptors came from a male donor in good health.

This clonotype was recorded at least ten times. V gene TRBV20-1 combines with J gene TRBJ1-4, with 7 nucleotides matching TRBD1. CDR3 length: 15 residues. Germline CDR1 reads DFQATT; CDR2 reads SNEGSKA (reference sequence). Trimming at V came to 1 base and at J to 8 bases, leaving 10 bases not matched to a gene. CDR3 protein: CSARVRQGWAEKLFF. For the CDR3, the DNA is TGCAGTGCTAGAGTCCGACAGGGATGGGCCGAAAAACTGTTTTTT.

This clonotype was picked up a small number of times. The chain carries TRBV5-1 and TRBJ1-4; the D is unclear. V was cut by 2 bases and J by 1 base, with 12 bases left in between. The CDR3 is 16 residues long. From germline, CDR1 is SGHRS and CDR2 YFSETQ. The CDR3 DNA sequence: TGCGCCAGCAGCTTAGGAGGGTTTAGAACTAATGAAAAACTGTTTTTT. Its translation is CASSLGGFRTNEKLFF.

This sequence joins TRBV5-4 and TRBJ2-7, with TRBD1 as a possible D gene (6 bases). Germline lookup yields CDR1 SGHNT and CDR2 YYREEE (reference sequence). V was pared by 5 bases and J by 5 bases, with 20 bases between. This CDR3 comprises 15 residues. CDR3 nucleotides: TGTGCCAGCAGTTCCAATCAGGGGTGGAGCGACGAGCAGTACTTC. Amino acids: CASSSNQGWSDEQYF. Full variable domain (rest looked up from reference TRBV5-4 and TRBJ2-7): ETGVTQSPTHLIKTRGQQVTLRCSSQSGHNTVSWYQQALGQGPQFIFQYYREEENGRGNFPPRFSGLQFPNYSSELNVNALELDDSALYLCASSSNQGWSDEQYFGPGTRLTVT.